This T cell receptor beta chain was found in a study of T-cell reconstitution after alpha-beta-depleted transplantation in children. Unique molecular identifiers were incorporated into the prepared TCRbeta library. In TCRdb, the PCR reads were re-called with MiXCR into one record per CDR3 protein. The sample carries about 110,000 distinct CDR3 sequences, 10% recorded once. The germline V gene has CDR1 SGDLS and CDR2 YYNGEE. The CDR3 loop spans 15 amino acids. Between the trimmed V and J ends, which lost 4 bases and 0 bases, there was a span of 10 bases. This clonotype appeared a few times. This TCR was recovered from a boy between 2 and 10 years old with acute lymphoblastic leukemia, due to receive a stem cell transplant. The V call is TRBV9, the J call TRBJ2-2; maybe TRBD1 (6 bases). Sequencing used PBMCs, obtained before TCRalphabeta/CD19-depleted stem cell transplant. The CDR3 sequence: CASSLDSPNTGELFF. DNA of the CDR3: TGTGCCAGCAGCTTGGACAGTCCGAACACCGGGGAGCTGTTTTTT.